Listed below are T cell receptor beta chains from one sample, sequenced in a study of blood T cell repertoires in COVID-19. Method: immunoSEQ multiplex PCR; TCRdb's copy keeps in-frame clones and lacks some. The table records about 36,000 clones, about nine tenths of them present only once. Sequencing was carried out using peripheral blood. Source of these receptors: a human donor in a cohort sampled during active COVID-19. Each CDR3 is given with its conserved first and last residue. D genes are given only for firm matches. Rows give clone size only sometimes, using once, few, many, or a class for an expanded clone.

clone_size j_call d_call v_call cdr3_nt cdr3_aa
NA TRBJ1-2 TRBD1 TRBV5-1 TGCGCCAGCAGCACAGGGACAGGGGATGGCTACACCTTC CASSTGTGDGYTF
few TRBJ1-5 NA TRBV5-4 TGTGCCAGCAGCGGGCCCGGAGGGCAGCCCCAGCATTTT CASSGPGGQPQHF
NA TRBJ2-4 TRBD2 TRBV5-1 TGCGCCAGCAGCTCCGCCGGGGGGGGCGCAGCCAAAAACATTCAGTACTTC CASSSAGGGAAKNIQYF
NA TRBJ1-6 TRBD1 TRBV6-5 TGTGCCAGCAGTTACCAGGGGGGAAATTCACCCCTCCACTTT CASSYQGGNSPLHF
once TRBJ1-2 NA TRBV15 TGTGCCACCAGCTTAGGGAGGGACTATGGCTACACCTTC CATSLGRDYGYTF
NA TRBJ1-2 NA TRBV18 TGTGCCAGCTCACCAATGGGCAGGTCTGGCTACACCTTC CASSPMGRSGYTF
once TRBJ2-3 TRBD2 TRBV7-6 TGTGCCAGCAGCCCAGTAGCTGCTGCGGGAGTAGGAGATACGCAGTATTTT CASSPVAAAGVGDTQYF
NA TRBJ1-6 NA TRBV10-3 TGTGCCATCTGCAGGGAATCGGGTTCACCCCTCCACTTT CAICRESGSPLHF
once TRBJ2-1 NA TRBV19 TGTGCCAGTAACCGGGAAGAGTCCTCCTACAATGAGCAGTTCTTC CASNREESSYNEQFF
NA TRBJ1-5 NA TRBV12-3/TRBV12-4 TGTGCCAGCAGTTCACAGGGAAGGCAGCCCCAGCATTTT CASSSQGRQPQHF
NA TRBJ2-7 TRBD2 TRBV5-1 TGCGCCAGCAGCTTGGCCCAACGGTTAGCGGGAGACCTCCTTTACGAGCAGTACTTC CASSLAQRLAGDLLYEQYF
once TRBJ2-3 TRBD2 TRBV6-5 TGTGCCAGCAGTTCCCGGACTAGCGGGAGTTCAGATACGCAGTATTTT CASSSRTSGSSDTQYF
NA TRBJ1-5 TRBD1 TRBV6-5 TGTGCCAGCAGTAGGGGACAGGGGGCGAGTCAGCCCCAGCATTTT CASSRGQGASQPQHF
NA TRBJ1-5 NA TRBV19 TGTGCCAGTAGTATAGAGGGAGTTCAGCCCCAGCATTTT CASSIEGVQPQHF
NA TRBJ2-5 NA TRBV5-8 TGTGCCAGCAGCTTGAGCCCGGGATTAGAGACCCAGTACTTC CASSLSPGLETQYF
NA TRBJ2-5 TRBD1 TRBV5-1 TGCGCCAGCAGCTTATCCGGGGACAGGGTAACAGAGACCCAGTACTTC CASSLSGDRVTETQYF
few TRBJ2-3 NA TRBV9 TGTGCCAGCAGCGTAGACCCCCACACCAATACGCAGTATTTT CASSVDPHTNTQYF
NA TRBJ2-1 TRBD2 TRBV7-9 TGTGCCAGCAGCTTCAGCGGGAGGAAAGCCTACAATGAGCAGTTCTTC CASSFSGRKAYNEQFF
NA TRBJ2-7 TRBD2 TRBV5-6 TGTGCCAGCAGCTTTACGGGGAGGGCAGCCTACGAGCAGTACTTC CASSFTGRAAYEQYF
NA TRBJ1-2 NA TRBV3-1/TRBV3-2 TGTGCCAGCAGCCAAGTGAGGGGGAGTTATGGCTACACCTTC CASSQVRGSYGYTF
NA TRBJ2-2 NA TRBV28 TGTGCCGTTGAGGGGACATCGAACACCGGGGAGCTGTTTTTT CAVEGTSNTGELFF
NA TRBJ1-5 TRBD1 TRBV20-1 TGCAGTGCTAGTGAACAGGGGGACATCAATCAGCCCCAGCATTTT CSASEQGDINQPQHF
NA TRBJ2-3 TRBD1 TRBV4-1 TGCGCCAGCAGCCACCCTGGACAGGCAGATACGCAGTATTTT CASSHPGQADTQYF
few TRBJ2-5 TRBD1 TRBV19 TGTGCCAGTAGTTTCGGCCCTGACAGGGTTGGGGAGACCCAGTACTTC CASSFGPDRVGETQYF
NA TRBJ2-3 NA TRBV18 TGTGCCAGCTCACCTAGGGGAGGTACAGATACGCAGTATTTT CASSPRGGTDTQYF
NA TRBJ2-1 NA TRBV6-5 TGTGCCAGCAGTAAACCCGCACAGGGTAACAATGAGCAGTTCTTC CASSKPAQGNNEQFF
NA TRBJ2-5 NA TRBV7-2 TGTGCCAGCAGCTCCGGGACTTTCCGCGAGACCCAGTACTTC CASSSGTFRETQYF
NA TRBJ1-2 NA TRBV24-1 TGTGCCACCAGTGATTTGAGGGGGAATGGCTACACCTTC CATSDLRGNGYTF
NA TRBJ1-1 TRBD1 TRBV27 TGTGCCAGCAGTTCCGGGACAGGATCGGACACTGAAGCTTTCTTT CASSSGTGSDTEAFF
NA TRBJ1-1 TRBD1 TRBV18 TGTGCCAGCTCACCCGGGACAGGGGGTACTGAAGCTTTCTTT CASSPGTGGTEAFF
NA TRBJ1-1 NA TRBV30 TGTGCCTGGAGTCGGGCGACCCTAGACAGTTATCTCCCGACTGAAGCTTTCTTT CAWSRATLDSYLPTEAFF
NA TRBJ1-5 NA TRBV19 TGTGCCAGTAGCACGGCTAGGCAGCCCCAGCATTTT CASSTARQPQHF
NA TRBJ2-3 NA TRBV11-2 TGTGCCAGCAGACGCGGACTTAATACGCAGTATTTT CASRRGLNTQYF
few TRBJ2-7 NA TRBV30 TGTGCCTGGAGTCCCTGGGGCGGCGAGCAGTACTTC CAWSPWGGEQYF
NA TRBJ1-5 NA TRBV5-5 TGTGCCAGCAGCTTGCGCGTCTATAGCAATCAGCCCCAGCATTTT CASSLRVYSNQPQHF
NA TRBJ2-2 NA TRBV19 TGTGCCAGTAGTATACGGCGGGGAGCGGGCGCCGGGGAGCTGTTTTTT CASSIRRGAGAGELFF
NA TRBJ2-7 TRBD1 TRBV19 TGTGCCAGTAGTACCGGGGACAGGGCTAAAGAGCAGTACTTC CASSTGDRAKEQYF